This TCR beta chain came from a study of T cell changes during pregnancy in multiple sclerosis. The data were produced by immunoSEQ multiplex PCR, yet TCRdb's version contains in-frame clones alone and is incomplete. The sample records roughly 38,000 clones, 92% being singletons. The source of this sequence is a female donor with multiple sclerosis, enrolled in a pregnancy study. The sequenced sample was CD4+ T cells from peripheral blood mononuclear cells, obtained before pregnancy.

The CDR3, as DNA: TGTGCCAGCAGTTTAAGGACTAGCCCCTCCATAAGCTCCTACAATGAGCAGTTCTTC. Translated, it gives CASSLRTSPSISSYNEQFF. The chain uses TRBV28 and TRBJ2-1; 8 bases line up with TRBD2. Trimming cost V 2 bases and J 0 bases; bases outside gene matches: 12. The germline CDR1 and CDR2 sequences are MDHEN and SYDVKM. The CDR3 runs 19 residues.